What follows is one TCR beta chain and its context. This sample stems from a study of blood T cell repertoires in COVID-19. About the study: From the United States, Italy and Spain came samples of acute and convalescent COVID-19. T cells, B-cell-depleted T cells, or PBMCs supplied cDNA or gDNA.

V was clipped by 3 bases and J by 2 bases; unmatched bases: 5. The CDR3 contains 16 residues. Germline CDR1 LGHNA, CDR2 YNFKEQ. In the original analysis: Estimates of nucleated cell counts were drawn from the amplification of reference gene primers. Measured with immunoSEQ multiplex PCR; TCRdb has only the in-frame clones, and not every one. V, J and clone size are taken as reported in that table, and D and trimming were inferred from the DNA itself. This sample has more than 130,000 clones; around nine tenths occur once, and the top ten carry more than 3.5%. The material sequenced was peripheral blood. This rearrangement joins TRBV4-2 to TRBJ1-4; 8 positions agree with TRBD1. This receptor was identified in a woman aged 35 to 49 with acute or convalescent COVID-19. The CDR3 sequence is CASSQHTGGTNEKLFF. The DNA of the CDR3 is TGTGCCAGCAGCCAGCATACAGGGGGGACTAATGAAAAACTGTTTTTT.